The T cell receptor beta chain under discussion was sequenced for a study of blood T cell repertoires in COVID-19. The overall study: Nucleic acid was either cDNA or gDNA, and it came from T cells, B-cell-depleted T cells, or PBMCs.

V dropped 1 base and J dropped 1 base, with 11 bases sitting between them. Germline-derived CDR1 and CDR2 are SGHTA and FQGNSA. The CDR3 runs to 16 residues. This clone was seen only once. Only in-frame clones appear in the TCRdb table, and some are missing; sequencing was by immunoSEQ multiplex PCR. This table holds about 180,000 clones, 80% to 90% found once. The sequencing input was peripheral blood. V is TRBV7-2 and J is TRBJ1-5; D unresolved. This receptor was taken from a man aged 50-60 years with active or convalescent COVID-19. The CDR3 DNA is TGTGCCAGCAGCTTAGATGCGGGCACCAGCAATCAGCCCCAGCATTTT. This gives the protein CASSLDAGTSNQPQHF. Full variable domain (remainder filled in from reference TRBV7-2 and TRBJ1-5): GAGVSQSPSNKVTEKGKDVELRCDPISGHTALYWYRQSLGQGLEFLIYFQGNSAPDKSGLPSDRFSAERTGGSVSTLTIQRTQQEDSAVYLCASSLDAGTSNQPQHFGDGTRLSIL.